This T cell receptor beta chain was sequenced during a study of glioma-infiltrating T cells. Study information: Around 1 million peripheral T cells were targeted at roughly 4.5- to 11-fold coverage.

TCR alpha and beta CDR3 regions were amplified from RNA using iRepertoire nested multiplex PCR. One entry per CDR3 protein, called by TCRdb with MiXCR from the multiplex PCR reads. The sample has roughly 350,000 distinct CDR3 sequences, 41% seen once. Trimming pared 0 bases from V and 5 bases from J, leaving 16 bases between. CDR3 length: 16 residues. The germline CDR1 and CDR2 sequences are KGHSH and LQKENI. This clonotype was observed a handful of times. Sequencing input: glioma tissue, nonneoplastic brain tissue, or PBMCs (not recorded which). The TCR sequence derives from a human donor with low-grade glioma or glioblastoma, undergoing nonglioma brain surgery, or in good health (not recorded which). This chain connects TRBV18 to TRBJ1-1; maybe TRBD1 (6 bases). The chain's CDR3 is CASSPPSVHRETEAFF. DNA of the CDR3: TGTGCCAGCTCACCACCATCCGTCCACAGGGAGACTGAAGCTTTCTTT.